This entry lists 3 T cell receptor beta chains sequenced from one sample in a study of cytomegalovirus exposure and HLA in healthy donors. PCR used 60 Vbeta primers and 13 Jbeta primers. Using immunoSEQ multiplex PCR, the repertoire was profiled, and TCRdb retains in-frame clones only, with some absent. The repertoire consists of about 60,000 clones, with around 77% occurring once and the leading ten covering 2.5% to 4%. The sequenced sample was PBMCs. These receptors were obtained from a woman aged 40 to 50 in good health and CMV-seropositive.

The chain is built from TRBV4-2 and TRBJ1-3; D gene ambiguous. With 1 base removed from V and 3 bases from J, the gap between germline ends came to 10 bases. The CDR3 has 15 residues. CDR1 is LGHNA, CDR2 YNFKEQ, per germline. The CDR3 coding sequence is TGTGCCAGCAGCCAAGTATCGGGTTTTGGAAACACCATATATTTT. It is translated as CASSQVSGFGNTIYF.

For this clone: An end of the junction differs from the germline gene, which may be a read error. The rearrangement links TRBV7-7 to TRBJ2-2, with 11 nucleotides matching TRBD2. CDR3 size: 15 residues. Germline V lookup: CDR1 SSHAT, CDR2 FNYEAQ (reference sequence). The CDR3 sequence: CASSSGLAGTGELFF. The CDR3, as DNA: TGTGCTAGCAGCTCCGGACTAGCGGGCACCGGGGAGCTGTTTTTT.

V gene TRBV5-1 combines with J gene TRBJ2-2, with D possibly matching TRBD2 (5 bases). The V gene's germline CDR1 is SGHRS and CDR2 YFSETQ. The CDR3 spans 14 residues. V was pared by 5 bases and J by 1 base, with 9 bases between. CDR3 DNA: TGCGCCAGCAGGCCCGGGGTGAACACCGGGGAGCTGTTTTTT. This translates into CASRPGVNTGELFF.